The sample holds a few counts of the clone carrying this TCR beta chain. Its antigen is still unknown. The record originates from a study of blood T cells in healthy people across ages. Study findings and constraints: It was not possible, with unsorted PBMCs, to conclusively compare naive and antigen-experienced cells.

The germline V gene has CDR1 LGHNA and CDR2 YSLEER. The CDR3 runs 16 residues. The junction had 11 bases not matched to a gene; V was cut back by 4 bases and J by 6 bases. Using a J-beta primer mix together with a sample-barcoded 5' primer, a second PCR was run for about 6 to 12 cycles. TCRdb reprocessed the 5' RACE reads via MiXCR and lists one record per CDR3 protein. The table lists about 500,000 distinct CDR3 sequences, under 30% of them singletons. These data are also associated with another study on T cells of mothers and their children.

Sequencing used blood. The receptor was isolated from a boy between 10 and 17 years old in good health. The rearrangement joins TRBV4-3 to TRBJ2-2; TRBD1 aligns across 7 bases. DNA of the CDR3: TGCGCCAGCAGCCCCGGGACAGCGTTATTCTCCGGGGAGCTGTTTTTT. Residues: CASSPGTALFSGELFF.